Here is one T cell receptor beta chain with its context. As for the cDNA, it was generated by 5'RACE with 10-nucleotide random UMIs. TCRdb fed the 5' RACE reads into MiXCR, producing one record per CDR3 protein. The table has approximately 21,000 distinct CDR3 sequences, around 6.2% seen once. These data come from a study of neurological immune-mediated disorders. The V end lost 7 bases, the J end lost 8 bases, and 24 bases lay between the germline ends. Germline CDR1 SGHRS, CDR2 YFSETQ. The CDR3 is 15 residues long. V and J are TRBV5-1 and TRBJ1-2, with D maybe TRBD1 (6 bases). Input material: CD8+ T cells from blood. The receptor was isolated from a man between 18 and 29 years old in good health. CDR3 sequence: CASGLSGGGHHGYTF. The CDR3 DNA reads as TGCGCCAGCGGCCTTTCGGGCGGGGGGCATCACGGCTACACCTTC.